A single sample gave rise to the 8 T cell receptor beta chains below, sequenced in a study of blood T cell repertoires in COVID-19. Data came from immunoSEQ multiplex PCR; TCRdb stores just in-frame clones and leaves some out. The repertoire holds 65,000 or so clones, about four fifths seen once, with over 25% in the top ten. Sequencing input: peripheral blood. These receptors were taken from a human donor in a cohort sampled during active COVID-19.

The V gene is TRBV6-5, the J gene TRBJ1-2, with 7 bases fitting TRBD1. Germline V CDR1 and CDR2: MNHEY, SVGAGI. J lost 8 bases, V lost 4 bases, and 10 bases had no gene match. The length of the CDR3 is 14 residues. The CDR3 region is CASSSRQGSVGYTF. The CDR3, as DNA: TGTGCCAGCAGTTCCCGACAGGGAAGTGTAGGCTACACCTTC.

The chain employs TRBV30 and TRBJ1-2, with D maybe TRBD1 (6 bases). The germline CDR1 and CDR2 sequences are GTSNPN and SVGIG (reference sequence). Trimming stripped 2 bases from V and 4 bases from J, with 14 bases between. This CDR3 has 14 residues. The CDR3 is CAWSPRTASYGYTF. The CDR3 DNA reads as TGTGCCTGGAGTCCCCGGACAGCTAGCTATGGCTACACCTTC.

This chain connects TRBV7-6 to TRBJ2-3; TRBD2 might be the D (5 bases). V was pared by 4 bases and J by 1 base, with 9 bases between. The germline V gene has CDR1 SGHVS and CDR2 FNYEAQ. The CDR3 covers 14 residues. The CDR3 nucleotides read TGTGCCAGCAGCTCCCAGGAGGGCACAGATACGCAGTATTTT. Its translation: CASSSQEGTDTQYF.

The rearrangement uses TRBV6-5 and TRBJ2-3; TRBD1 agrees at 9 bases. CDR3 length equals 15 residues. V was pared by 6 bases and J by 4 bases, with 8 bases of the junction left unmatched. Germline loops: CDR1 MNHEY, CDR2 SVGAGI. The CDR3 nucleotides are TGTGCCAGCAGACAAATGAGACAGGGGGCAGATACGCAGTATTTT. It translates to CASRQMRQGADTQYF.

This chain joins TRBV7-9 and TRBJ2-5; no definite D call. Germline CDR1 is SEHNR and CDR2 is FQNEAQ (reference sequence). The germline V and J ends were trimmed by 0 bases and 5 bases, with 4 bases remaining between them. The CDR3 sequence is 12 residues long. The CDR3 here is CASSLASETQYF. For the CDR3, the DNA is TGTGCCAGCAGCTTAGCCAGTGAGACCCAGTACTTC.

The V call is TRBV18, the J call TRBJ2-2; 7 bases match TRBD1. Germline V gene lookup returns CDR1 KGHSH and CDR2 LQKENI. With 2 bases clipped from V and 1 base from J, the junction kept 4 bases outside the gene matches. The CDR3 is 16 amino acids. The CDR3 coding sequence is TGTGCCAGCTCACCAGGACAGGCCCAGAACACCGGGGAGCTGTTTTTT. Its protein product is CASSPGQAQNTGELFF.

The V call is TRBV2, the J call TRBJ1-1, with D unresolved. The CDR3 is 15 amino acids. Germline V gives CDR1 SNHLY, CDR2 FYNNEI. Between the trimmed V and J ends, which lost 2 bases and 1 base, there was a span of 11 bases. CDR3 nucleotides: TGTGCCAGCAGTGAAAAGACACTTCAGAACACTGAAGCTTTCTTT. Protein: CASSEKTLQNTEAFF.

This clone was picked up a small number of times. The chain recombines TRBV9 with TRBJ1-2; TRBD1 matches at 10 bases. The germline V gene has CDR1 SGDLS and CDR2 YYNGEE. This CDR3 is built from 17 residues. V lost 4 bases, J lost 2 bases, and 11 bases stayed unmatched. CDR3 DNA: TGTGCCAGCAGCTCGGGACAGGGGAGAAAGGGAAACTATGGCTACACCTTC. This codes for CASSSGQGRKGNYGYTF.